The next 32 T cell receptor beta chains were all read from a single sample in a study of blood T cell repertoires in COVID-19. The assay was immunoSEQ multiplex PCR, and TCRdb's table has in-frame clones only and misses some. The sample has around 300,000 clones; over 70% are singletons. The specimen sequenced was PBMCs or T cells enriched from blood (not recorded which). These receptors were taken from a man between 25 and 39 years old who had recovered from COVID-19.

The gene calls are TRBV19 and TRBJ2-2; TRBD1 matches at 9 bases. Germline CDR1 LNHDA, CDR2 SQIVND (reference sequence). The CDR3 is 19 residues long. J was trimmed by 4 bases and V by 4 bases; bases with no gene match: 16. The CDR3 DNA follows: TGTGCCAGTAGTACAACAATTACAGGGGGCGCGCGATTCACCGGGGAGCTGTTTTTT. Protein sequence: CASSTTITGGARFTGELFF.

Concerning this clone: Other DNA variants within this sample encode the same CDR3. This rearrangement joins TRBV5-4 to TRBJ1-1; D possibly corresponds to TRBD1 (6 bases). The germline V and J ends were trimmed by 0 bases and 0 bases, with 6 bases remaining between them. Germline loops: CDR1 SGHNT, CDR2 YYREEE (reference sequence). This CDR3 has 14 residues. CDR3 protein: CASSLGGLNTEAFF. DNA of the CDR3: TGTGCCAGCAGCTTGGGGGGGCTGAACACTGAAGCTTTCTTT.

This clone appeared a single time. This sequence joins TRBV7-3 and TRBJ2-1; possibly TRBD2 for D (6 bases). The CDR3 spans 15 residues. In germline, CDR1 is SGHTA, CDR2 FQGTGA. Trimming pared 5 bases from V and 5 bases from J, leaving 16 bases between. The CDR3 protein is CASSPFLGGNNEQFF. The CDR3 DNA reads as TGTGCCAGCAGCCCCTTCTTGGGGGGAAACAATGAGCAGTTCTTC.

The V call is TRBV6-6, the J call TRBJ2-1, with 12 bases identical to TRBD2. The CDR3 contains 14 residues. V shed 5 bases, J shed 9 bases, and the junction held 5 bases outside the gene matches. From germline, CDR1 is MNHNY and CDR2 SVGAGI (reference sequence). The chain's CDR3 is CASSLAGGPREQFF. In DNA, the CDR3 is TGTGCCAGCAGTCTAGCGGGGGGGCCCCGTGAGCAGTTCTTC.

This clone was observed once. The rearrangement links TRBV30 to TRBJ2-2, with D possibly TRBD2 on 6 matching bases. The CDR3 contains 13 residues. From germline, CDR1 is GTSNPN and CDR2 SVGIG (reference sequence). V was cut by 7 bases and J by 4 bases, with 13 bases left in between. CDR3 protein: CASRGKGTGELFF. In DNA, the CDR3 is TGTGCCTCCCGGGGGAAGGGCACCGGGGAGCTGTTTTTT.

The V gene is TRBV7-8, the J gene TRBJ2-5, with a weak D call TRBD1 (5 bases). Germline lookup yields CDR1 SGHVS and CDR2 FQNEAQ. The V gene lost 5 bases and the J gene lost 5 bases, with 15 bases spanning the gap. The CDR3 sequence is 14 residues long. CDR3 DNA: TGTGCCAGCAGCCCACCACAGGTCCGGGAGACCCAGTACTTC. Amino acids: CASSPPQVRETQYF.

The chain combines TRBV4-1 with TRBJ1-2; the D gene is possibly TRBD1 (5 bases). This CDR3 contains 16 residues. The ends were cut back, 4 bases at V and 1 base at J, with 16 bases in the middle. Germline lookup yields CDR1 MGHRA and CDR2 YSYEKL. CDR3 sequence (DNA): TGCGCCAGCAGCCCCCTCGGGGGGGGACTTAACTATGGCTACACCTTC. Protein product: CASSPLGGGLNYGYTF.

This rearrangement joins TRBV6-4 to TRBJ2-3; no clear D gene. In germline, CDR1 is MRHNA, CDR2 SNTAGT. The CDR3 is 15 residues long. V was shortened by 8 bases and J by 3 bases, with 18 bases between the two germline ends. CDR3: CASSDKESDTDTQYF. CDR3 bases: TGTGCCAGCTCAGATAAGGAGTCGGATACAGATACGCAGTATTTT.

V and J are TRBV7-8 and TRBJ1-5; D possibly corresponds to TRBD1 (5 bases). The V end lost 1 base, the J end lost 4 bases, and 14 bases lay between the germline ends. In germline, CDR1 is SGHVS, CDR2 FQNEAQ. The CDR3 totals 16 residues. CDR3 bases: TGTGCCAGCAGCTTAGGGGTCGACAGCCGAAATCAGCCCCAGCATTTT. The encoded protein is CASSLGVDSRNQPQHF.

The V call is TRBV3-1 (or the pseudogene TRBV3-2), the J call TRBJ1-1; perhaps TRBD1 as D (6 bases). The CDR3 has 13 amino acids. Germline V gives CDR1 LGHDT, CDR2 YNNKEL (reference sequence). Trimming pared 1 base from V and 8 bases from J, leaving 11 bases between. CDR3 sequence reads: CASSQVGGAEAFF. CDR3 bases: TGTGCCAGCAGCCAAGTTGGGGGCGCAGAAGCTTTCTTT.

J is TRBJ1-2 and V is TRBV10-3; unclear D gene. The V gene lost 0 bases and the J gene lost 0 bases, with 20 bases spanning the gap. The CDR3 covers 19 residues. Germline CDR1 is ENHRY and CDR2 is SYGVKD. CDR3 residues: CAISESIGPSSLANYGYTF. Here the CDR3 DNA reads TGTGCCATCAGTGAGTCGATTGGGCCCAGTTCATTAGCTAACTATGGCTACACCTTC.

The chain couples TRBV27 to TRBJ2-2; D is undetermined. Germline values: CDR1 MNHEY, CDR2 SMNVEV (reference sequence). With 3 bases removed from V and 7 bases from J, the gap between germline ends came to 6 bases. This CDR3 contains 12 residues. In DNA form, the CDR3 reads TGTGCCAGCAGTTTGGCAAACGGGGAGCTGTTTTTT. Amino acids: CASSLANGELFF.

The rearrangement uses TRBV6-5 and TRBJ1-4; 10 nucleotides match TRBD1. Germline CDR1 MNHEY, CDR2 SVGAGI. This CDR3 spans 14 amino acids. V lost 7 bases to trimming and J lost 7 bases; unmatched junction nucleotides: 6. The CDR3 loop reads CASNLGTGVEKLFF. CDR3 DNA: TGTGCCAGCAACCTGGGGACAGGGGTTGAAAAACTGTTTTTT.

This chain uses TRBV14 with TRBJ1-6, with D perhaps matching TRBD1 (5 bases). V was shortened by 4 bases and J by 0 bases, with 10 bases between the two germline ends. The CDR3 loop spans 16 amino acids. Germline lookup yields CDR1 SGHDN and CDR2 FVKESK. In nucleotides, the CDR3 is TGTGCCAGCAGCCTCCGGGGGAACTCCTATAATTCACCCCTCCACTTT. This encodes CASSLRGNSYNSPLHF. The full variable domain, in which reference TRBV14 and TRBJ1-6 provide the parts outside the CDR3, is EAGVTQFPSHSVIEKGQTVTLRCDPISGHDNLYWYRRVMGKEIKFLLHFVKESKQDESGMPNNRFLAERTGGTYSTLKVQPAELEDSGVYFCASSLRGNSYNSPLHFGNGTRLTVT.

V and J are TRBV11-2 and TRBJ1-3, with D maybe TRBD1 (5 bases). The V gene's germline CDR1 is SGHAT and CDR2 FQNNGV. This CDR3 region has 15 residues. Trimming stripped 1 base from V and 4 bases from J, with 11 bases between. CDR3 sequence reads: CASSLVGAPGNTIYF. The CDR3 region has the DNA TGTGCCAGCAGCTTAGTAGGGGCGCCAGGAAACACCATATATTTT.

This rearrangement joins TRBV7-2 to TRBJ1-4; 9 bases map to TRBD1. The length of the CDR3 is 15 residues. The trim removed 5 bases at V and 5 bases at J, leaving 6 bases unmatched. Germline CDR1 reads SGHTA; CDR2 reads FQGNSA. The CDR3 DNA reads TGTGCCAGCAGCCCCCATGGACAGGGGAATGAAAAACTGTTTTTT. Residues: CASSPHGQGNEKLFF.

This rearrangement joins TRBV7-8 to TRBJ1-6; tentatively, D is TRBD1 (6 bases). The CDR3 length is 14 residues. CDR1 is SGHVS, CDR2 FQNEAQ, per germline. Trimming left V 0 bases short and J 7 bases short, with 7 bases between. The CDR3 here is CASSLAQGNSPLHF. The CDR3 region has the DNA TGTGCCAGCAGCTTAGCCCAGGGGAATTCACCCCTCCACTTT.

The J gene is TRBJ1-1, the V gene TRBV7-9; TRBD1 agrees at 10 bases. The CDR3 spans 14 residues. Germline trimming cut 5 bases from V and 5 bases from J; bases unmatched to any gene: 5. Germline-derived CDR1 and CDR2 are SEHNR and FQNEAQ (reference sequence). Here the CDR3 reads CASSQMGQGTEAFF. CDR3 sequence (DNA): TGTGCCAGCAGCCAGATGGGACAGGGGACTGAAGCTTTCTTT.

This clone has a handful of counts. As DNA, the CDR3 is TGTGCCTGGAGCGGGTCTACTAATGAAAAACTGTTTTTT. This sequence encodes CAWSGSTNEKLFF. V gene TRBV30 combines with J gene TRBJ1-4; the D is unclear. Germline V CDR1 and CDR2: GTSNPN, SVGIG (reference sequence). This CDR3 region has 13 residues. Trimming removed 3 bases from V and 2 bases from J, with 7 bases in between.

V and J are TRBV3-1 (or the pseudogene TRBV3-2) and TRBJ2-3; 8 bases are shared with TRBD2. Trimming cost V 2 bases and J 2 bases; bases outside gene matches: 15. The CDR3 spans 19 residues. Germline values: CDR1 LGHDT, CDR2 YNNKEL (reference sequence). The CDR3 loop is CASSQIPLAGRINTDTQYF. CDR3 sequence (DNA): TGTGCCAGCAGCCAAATTCCGTTAGCGGGGAGGATAAACACAGATACGCAGTATTTT.

CDR3 nucleotide sequence: TGTGCCAGCAGTCGACAGGGGGCGAACACCGGGGAGCTGTTTTTT. Amino acid sequence: CASSRQGANTGELFF. The chain employs TRBV2 and TRBJ2-2; 9 bases are shared with TRBD1. In germline, CDR1 is SNHLY, CDR2 FYNNEI. V shed 5 bases and J 0 bases; nucleotides not matched to a gene: 1. The CDR3 length is 15 residues.

The rearrangement links TRBV5-1 to TRBJ2-5; TRBD2 matches 12 bases. The junction had 4 bases not matched to a gene; V was cut back by 3 bases and J by 7 bases. The CDR3 is 14 residues long. Per the germline V gene, CDR1 is SGHRS and CDR2 is YFSETQ. In nucleotides, the CDR3 is TGCGCCAGCAGCTCTAGCGGGGGGGATGTGACCCAGTACTTC. Its protein product is CASSSSGGDVTQYF.

The chain carries TRBV6-5 and TRBJ2-7, with 10 bases fitting TRBD1. Germline V lookup: CDR1 MNHEY, CDR2 SVGAGI. The length of the CDR3 is 14 residues. V shed 8 bases, J shed 4 bases, and the junction held 8 bases outside the gene matches. CDR3: CASGLDRGRYEQYF. CDR3 DNA: TGTGCCAGCGGGTTGGACAGGGGGAGATACGAGCAGTACTTC.

This clone was detected once. The chain has TRBV28 and TRBJ1-1, with a tentative D call TRBD1 (5 bases). Trimming took 5 bases from V and 9 from J, leaving 25 bases between them. Per the germline V gene, CDR1 is MDHEN and CDR2 is SYDVKM. The CDR3 runs 16 residues. The CDR3 spells CASSPQGRAKREQAFF. DNA for the CDR3: TGTGCCAGCAGTCCCCAGGGTCGTGCGAAGAGAGAACAAGCTTTCTTT.

V is TRBV4-2 and J is TRBJ2-3, with 8 bases matching TRBD2. CDR1 and CDR2 from the germline V gene are LGHNA and YNFKEQ. The CDR3 has 16 amino acids. With 0 bases clipped from V and 1 base from J, the junction kept 3 bases outside the gene matches. CDR3 sequence (DNA): TGTGCCAGCAGCCAAGAGACTAGCGTTGGCACAGATACGCAGTATTTT. It codes for CASSQETSVGTDTQYF.

About this clone itself: Different DNA sequences within this sample yield the same CDR3. The chain employs TRBV19 and TRBJ2-5, with 8 bases identical to TRBD1. From germline, CDR1 is LNHDA and CDR2 SQIVND (reference sequence). Germline trimming cut 5 bases from V and 0 bases from J; bases unmatched to any gene: 2. The CDR3 runs to 14 residues. The DNA for the CDR3 is TGTGCCAGTAGTGCGGACAGGGACCAAGAGACCCAGTACTTC. The encoded protein is CASSADRDQETQYF.

V and J are TRBV7-2 and TRBJ1-6; 8 positions agree with TRBD1. CDR1 and CDR2 (germline): SGHTA, FQGNSA. The CDR3 sequence is 15 residues long. Germline trimming cut 5 bases from V and 9 bases from J; bases unmatched to any gene: 9. The CDR3 coding sequence is TGTGCCAGCAGCCCGAGTCAGGGGGCGGCTTCACCCCTCCACTTT. It codes for CASSPSQGAASPLHF.

The chain employs TRBV21-1 and TRBJ1-5; the table gives TRBD1 as D, unverified against the DNA. TRBV21-1 is designated a pseudogene. CDR3 length: 15 amino acids. This CDR3 reads CASSKSTGGNQPQHF. The DNA for the CDR3 is TGTGCCAGCAGCAAATCGACAGGGGGGAATCAGCCCCAGCATTTT.

The V call is TRBV7-2, the J call TRBJ2-7; D perhaps matches TRBD2 (6 bases). Trimming shortened V by 5 bases and J by 3 bases, and 8 bases separated the two germline ends. Germline V gene data show CDR1 as SGHTA and CDR2 as FQGNSA. The CDR3 covers 12 residues. CDR3 nucleotides: TGTGCCAGCAGCGGTAGCGGCTACGAGCAGTACTTC. This gives the protein CASSGSGYEQYF.

This chain joins TRBV10-3 and TRBJ1-2; D may be TRBD1 (6 bases). Trimming removed 6 bases from V and 8 bases from J, with 16 bases in between. The germline V gene has CDR1 ENHRY and CDR2 SYGVKD. This CDR3 has 13 amino acids. The CDR3 spells CAISRDNSGGYTF. As DNA, the CDR3 is TGTGCCATCAGCCGGGACAACTCGGGAGGCTACACCTTC.

The genes are TRBV19 and TRBJ2-3; TRBD2 matches at 7 bases. Germline V lookup: CDR1 LNHDA, CDR2 SQIVND (reference sequence). V shed 5 bases, J shed 3 bases, and the junction held 8 bases outside the gene matches. The CDR3 has 15 residues. The CDR3 DNA is TGTGCCAGTAGTTTAAAGCGGGGTCGAACAGATACGCAGTATTTT. It is translated as CASSLKRGRTDTQYF.

The chain carries TRBV29-1 and TRBJ1-4; the D gene is possibly TRBD1 (6 bases). CDR1 and CDR2 (germline): SQVTM, ANQGSEA. CDR3 size: 13 residues. V lost 6 bases to trimming and J lost 7 bases, with 15 bases between them. CDR3 nucleotide sequence: TGCAGCGTACAGAGGGGGGGTAGTGAAAAACTGTTTTTT. Its translation: CSVQRGGSEKLFF. The full variable domain, with the rest looked up from reference TRBV29-1 and TRBJ1-4, is SAVISQKPSRDICQRGTSLTIQCQVDSQVTMMFWYRQQPGQSLTLIATANQGSEATYESGFVIDKFPISRPNLTFSTLTVSNMSPEDSSIYLCSVQRGGSEKLFFGSGTQLSVL.